The rows below give T cell receptor beta chains drawn from one sample of a study of T cells in Graves' hyperthyroidism and ophthalmopathy. From the multiplex PCR reads, TCRdb called clonotypes with MiXCR, one entry per CDR3 protein. Among fewer than 550,000 distinct CDR3 sequences, approximately 25% were seen once, and the ten largest hold approximately 10%. Sequenced input: blood. The receptors were gathered from a woman aged 30 to 39 with Graves' ophthalmopathy. CDR3s include the opening cysteine and the closing phenylalanine or tryptophan. D genes are given only for firm matches. Clone sizes are given selectively: once, few, many, or a class where the clone is expanded.

CDR3 length	V gene	D gene	J gene	clone size	CDR3 DNA	CDR3 protein
14	TRBV7-9	-	TRBJ2-7	many	TGTGCCAGCAGCTTAGCGACCGGAGGCCACGAGCAGTACTTC	CASSLATGGHEQYF
14	TRBV19	-	TRBJ1-3	-	TGTGCCAGTAGTCCGGGAGTTACTGGAAACACCATATATTTT	CASSPGVTGNTIYF
12	TRBV6-5	-	TRBJ1-1	many	TGTGCCAGCAGGTCTCGGGACACTGGAGCTTTCTTT	CASRSRDTGAFF
15	TRBV5-1	-	TRBJ2-6	many	TGCGCCAGCAGCTTGCTAGGAACTGGGGCCAACGTCCTGACTTTC	CASSLLGTGANVLTF
14	TRBV7-9	-	TRBJ2-7	few	TGTGCCAGCAGCTATCGCCAGGACTCCTACGAGCAGTACTTC	CASSYRQDSYEQYF
15	TRBV2	TRBD1	TRBJ1-2	few	TGTGCCAGCAGTGAACTTGGACAGGGAGGGTATGGCTACACCTTC	CASSELGQGGYGYTF
15	TRBV12-3/TRBV12-4	-	TRBJ1-1	few	TGTGCCAGCAGGTTCCTGGCAAGCGGGAACACTGAAGCTTGCTTT	CASRFLASGNTEACF
15	TRBV6-1	TRBD1	TRBJ2-7	many	TGTGCCAGCAGTGAAACCGAGACAGGGGCCTACGAGCAGTACTTC	CASSETETGAYEQYF
12	TRBV12-3/TRBV12-4	-	TRBJ1-1	-	TGTGCCAGCAGTTTACTTAGAGGGGAAGCTTTCTTT	CASSLLRGEAFF
16	TRBV11-2	-	TRBJ2-7	many	TGTGCCAGCAGCTTAGTGTCCCGGGGGAGACCCTACGAGCAGTACTTC	CASSLVSRGRPYEQYF
13	TRBV13	-	TRBJ1-6	many	TGTGCCAGCAGCTTAGGGGAAGGTTCACCCCTCCACTTT	CASSLGEGSPLHF
13	TRBV27	-	TRBJ1-6	few	TGTGCCAGCAGTTTAAACAGGAATTCACCCCTCCACTTT	CASSLNRNSPLHF
14	TRBV10-3	-	TRBJ2-7	many	TGTGCCATCCAACAGGGGGGGGTTAGGGACGAGCAGTACTTC	CAIQQGGVRDEQYF
13	TRBV6-1	-	TRBJ2-7	-	TGTGCCGCCGGTCCGGGACACCTTTACGAGCAGTACTTC	CAAGPGHLYEQYF
13	TRBV27	-	TRBJ2-5	many	TGTGCCAGCAGTCCAGGGCTTCGAGAGACCCAGTACTTC	CASSPGLRETQYF
12	TRBV6-1	-	TRBJ2-5	many	TGTGCCAGCAGTTATGCGCGCGAGACCCAGTACTTC	CASSYARETQYF
13	TRBV6-1	TRBD2	TRBJ2-7	-	TGTGCCAGTTGCGGGGGGGTCTCCTACGAGCAGTACTTC	CASCGGVSYEQYF
15	TRBV11-1	-	TRBJ1-1	many	TGTGCCAGCAGGCCTGGGTGGGAAATGAACACTGAAGCTTTCTTT	CASRPGWEMNTEAFF
15	TRBV4-1	-	TRBJ1-1	-	TGCGCCAGCAGCCAAGACGGGGGGGAGGACACTGAAGCTTTCTTT	CASSQDGGEDTEAFF
14	TRBV29-1	TRBD1	TRBJ1-1	many	TGCAGCGCCCCAGGGGGGGGGATGAACACTGAAGCTTTCTTT	CSAPGGGMNTEAFF
15	TRBV3-1	-	TRBJ2-1	-	TGTGCCAGCAGGCCGACAGGTCTCCAAGACAATGAGCAGTTCTTC	CASRPTGLQDNEQFF
14	TRBV4-1	-	TRBJ1-2	many	TGCGCCAGCAGCCAAGACGAAGGGCCGCGGGGCTACACCTTC	CASSQDEGPRGYTF
16	TRBV7-2	TRBD1	TRBJ2-5	many	TGTGCCAGCAGCTTAGCCGGGACAGGGGGCCAAGAGACCCAGTACTTC	CASSLAGTGGQETQYF
13	TRBV12-5	-	TRBJ2-5	-	TGTGCTAGTGGTTTGGGACTCCAAGAGACCCAGTACTTC	CASGLGLQETQYF
16	TRBV27	-	TRBJ1-2	many	TGTGCCAGCAGTCCAAAACCTCCGAGACGGCAATGGGGCTACACCTTC	CASSPKPPRRQWGYTF
15	TRBV7-3	-	TRBJ2-5	few	TGTGCCAGCAGCTTACTCCCAGGGCCCCAAGAGACCCAGTACTTC	CASSLLPGPQETQYF
14	TRBV7-2	-	TRBJ2-5	many	TGTGCCAGCAGCTTAGACACAGAAGAAGAGACCCAGTACTTC	CASSLDTEEETQYF
14	TRBV29-1	TRBD1	TRBJ2-7	few	TGCAGCGTGGGGACAGGAGGGCCAATTGGCGAGCAGTACTTC	CSVGTGGPIGEQYF
17	TRBV12-3/TRBV12-4	-	TRBJ2-4	many	TGTGCCAGCAGTTTCTCCCCCCCGGAATTAGCCAAAAACATTCAGTACTTC	CASSFSPPELAKNIQYF
13	TRBV15	-	TRBJ2-7	few	TGTGCCACCAGGACGACTGCCGGGGACGAGCAGTACTTC	CATRTTAGDEQYF
15	TRBV6-5	TRBD2	TRBJ2-7	-	TGTGCCAGCAGTTACTCGACTAGCTCCCTATACGAGCAGTACTTC	CASSYSTSSLYEQYF
11	TRBV20-1	-	TRBJ2-5	many	TGCGGGGGAGTGGGGGATGAGACCCAGTACTTC	CGGVGDETQYF
13	TRBV3-1	TRBD1	TRBJ2-7	many	TGTGCCAGCACCGACAGGGCCGGCTACGAGCAGTACTTC	CASTDRAGYEQYF
14	TRBV12-3/TRBV12-4	-	TRBJ2-7	-	TGTGCCAGCAGTTTTAGCCAGAACCCCTACGAGCAGTACTTC	CASSFSQNPYEQYF
13	TRBV12-3/TRBV12-4	-	TRBJ2-3	many	TGTGCCAGCAATTCACAAAGCACAGATACGCAGTATTTT	CASNSQSTDTQYF
16	TRBV6-1	TRBD2	TRBJ2-7	few	TGTGCCAGCAGTCTCCCACCGGGGGGAACCTCCTACGAGCAGTACTTC	CASSLPPGGTSYEQYF
15	TRBV7-2	-	TRBJ2-7	many	TGTGCCAGCAGCCCGCGGGACTTCAGCTCCTACGAGCAGTACTTC	CASSPRDFSSYEQYF
14	TRBV12-3/TRBV12-4	-	TRBJ1-2	many	TGTGCCAGCAGTTTCGACCGGGGGGGCTATGGCTACACCTTC	CASSFDRGGYGYTF
13	TRBV12-3/TRBV12-4	-	TRBJ1-2	few	TGTGCCAGCAGCGCTGACAGTTCCTATGGCTACACCTTC	CASSADSSYGYTF
15	TRBV6-5	-	TRBJ1-2	few	TGTGCCAGCAGTTACTCAGGCAGCTATAGCTATGGCTACACCTTC	CASSYSGSYSYGYTF
15	TRBV2	-	TRBJ2-6	-	TGTGCCAGCAGTGATGATGCCTCTGGGGCCAACGTCCTGACTTTC	CASSDDASGANVLTF
14	TRBV15	-	TRBJ1-2	many	TGTGCCACCAGCAGAGATCTGGGATTGGTTGGCTACACCTTC	CATSRDLGLVGYTF
14	TRBV6-1	-	TRBJ2-2	many	TGTGCCAGCAGGCTAGAAGCTAACACCGGGGAGCTGTTTTTT	CASRLEANTGELFF
18	TRBV6-2/TRBV6-3	TRBD1	TRBJ1-5	many	TGTGCCAGCAGTTACGCCGGGACAGGGGACTATAGCAATCAGCCCCAGCATTTT	CASSYAGTGDYSNQPQHF
14	TRBV28	-	TRBJ2-5	many	TGTGCCAACAGTTTAGGCGACTACCAAGAGACCCAGTACTTC	CANSLGDYQETQYF
16	TRBV5-1	TRBD1	TRBJ2-7	many	TGCGCCAGCAGCCGCGGGACAGGGGGCTCAATCTACGAGCAGTACTTC	CASSRGTGGSIYEQYF
15	TRBV5-1	TRBD2	TRBJ2-2	-	TGCGCCAGCTCGGAACTAGCGGGGGACAGCGGGGAGCTGTTTTTT	CASSELAGDSGELFF
11	TRBV20-1	-	TRBJ1-1	many	TGCAGTGTGTACATGAACACTGAAGCTTTCTTT	CSVYMNTEAFF
16	TRBV7-2	-	TRBJ2-7	many	TGTGCCAGCAGCCGCCATGATGAAACAGGGACCTACGAGCAGTACTTC	CASSRHDETGTYEQYF
17	TRBV20-1	TRBD1	TRBJ1-2	few	TGCAGTGCTAGGGTCACTGGGACAGGGGTCCCAGTCGGTGGCTACACCTTC	CSARVTGTGVPVGGYTF
18	TRBV12-3/TRBV12-4	TRBD1	TRBJ1-2	many	TGTGCCAGCAGTCCCTCGGACAGGTCGGAATCAACTAACTATGGCTACACCTTC	CASSPSDRSESTNYGYTF
12	TRBV12-3/TRBV12-4	-	TRBJ1-1	many	TGTGCCAGCAGCCGCACCGGGACATCACCCCTCTTT	CASSRTGTSPLF